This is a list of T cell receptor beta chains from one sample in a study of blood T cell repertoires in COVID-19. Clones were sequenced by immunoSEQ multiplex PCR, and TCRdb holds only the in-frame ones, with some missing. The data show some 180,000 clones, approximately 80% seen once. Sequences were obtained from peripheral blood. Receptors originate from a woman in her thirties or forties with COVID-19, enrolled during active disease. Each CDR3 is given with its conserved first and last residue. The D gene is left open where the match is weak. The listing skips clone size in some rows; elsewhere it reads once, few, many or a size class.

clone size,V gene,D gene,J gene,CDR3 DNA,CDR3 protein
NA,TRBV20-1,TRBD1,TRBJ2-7,TGCAGTGCTATTGAACAGGGGACCTACGAGCAGTACTTC,CSAIEQGTYEQYF
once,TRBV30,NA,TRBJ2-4,TGTGCCTGGAGTCGGGGTATATCCTTTAAGGTCAAAAACATTCAGTACTTC,CAWSRGISFKVKNIQYF
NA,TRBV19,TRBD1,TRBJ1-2,TGTGCCAGTTGGGACAGGGGAGAATCAGACTATGGCTACACCTTC,CASWDRGESDYGYTF
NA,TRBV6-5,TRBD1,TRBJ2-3,TGTGCCAGCAGTTACGGGACAGCCAAGTCAGATACGCAGTATTTT,CASSYGTAKSDTQYF
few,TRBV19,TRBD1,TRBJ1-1,TGTGCCAGTACACAGGGGAGCACTGAAGCTTTCTTT,CASTQGSTEAFF
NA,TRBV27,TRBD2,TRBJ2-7,TGTGCCAGCAGCCTAGGAGGACTAGTCCCCTACGAGCAGTACTTC,CASSLGGLVPYEQYF
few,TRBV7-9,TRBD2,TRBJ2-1,TGTGCCAGCACCCCCTGGCGGGAGGTTGGAAATGAGCAGTTCTTC,CASTPWREVGNEQFF
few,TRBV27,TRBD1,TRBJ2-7,TGTGCCAGCAGCCAGGGACAGGCAGCTTTCACCTCCTACGAGCAGTACTTC,CASSQGQAAFTSYEQYF
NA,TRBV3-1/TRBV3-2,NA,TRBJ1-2,TGTGCCAGCAGCCCCCTCGGGGAGGCGTATGGCTACACCTTC,CASSPLGEAYGYTF
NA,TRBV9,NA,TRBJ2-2,TGTGCCAGCAGCGTTCTAAGATCCGGGGAGCTGTTTTTT,CASSVLRSGELFF
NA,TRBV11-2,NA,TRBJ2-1,TGTGCCAGCAGACTAGATCGAGGGGGAACTAGCTCCTACAATGAGCAGTTCTTC,CASRLDRGGTSSYNEQFF
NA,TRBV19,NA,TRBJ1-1,TGTGCCAGTAGACCTTGGGGGGGCGCGAACACTGAAGCTTTCTTT,CASRPWGGANTEAFF
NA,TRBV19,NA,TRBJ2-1,TGTGCCAGTAGTATCGTCTCTGAGCAGTTCTTC,CASSIVSEQFF
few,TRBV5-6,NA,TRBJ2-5,TGTGCCAGCAGCTTGGGAGCTACGGAGACCCAGTACTTC,CASSLGATETQYF
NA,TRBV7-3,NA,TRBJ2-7,TGTGCCAGCAGCCTTACTGGAACGGGTCACGAGCAGTACTTC,CASSLTGTGHEQYF
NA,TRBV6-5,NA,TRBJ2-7,TGTGCCAGCAGTCGGGGGACAGACGCTTACGAGCAGTACTTC,CASSRGTDAYEQYF
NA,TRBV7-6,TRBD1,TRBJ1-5,TGTGCCAGCAGCCCCGGACAGGGGTATCAGCCCCAGCATTTT,CASSPGQGYQPQHF
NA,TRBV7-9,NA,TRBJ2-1,TGTGCCAGCAGGGACAGATCCTACAATGAGCAGTTCTTC,CASRDRSYNEQFF
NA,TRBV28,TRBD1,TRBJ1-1,TGTGCCAGCCCCAAGGGGGACAGCCTCTGGAACACTGAAGCTTTCTTT,CASPKGDSLWNTEAFF
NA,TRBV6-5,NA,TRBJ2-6,TGTGCCAGCAGTTACTCGAGGGGGTCTGGGGCCAACGTCCTGACTTTC,CASSYSRGSGANVLTF
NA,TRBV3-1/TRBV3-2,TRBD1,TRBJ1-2,TGTGCCAGCAGGGGAGGGGGGACAGGATTAGTTGGCTACACCTTC,CASRGGGTGLVGYTF
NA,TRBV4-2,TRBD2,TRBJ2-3,TGTGCCAGCAGCCAAGGTTTTGCTAGCGGGGCTTTCACAGATACGCAGTATTTT,CASSQGFASGAFTDTQYF
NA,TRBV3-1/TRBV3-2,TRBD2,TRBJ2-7,TGTGCCAGCAGCCAAGGCTCGGTAGCGGGACTGTTCGAGCAGTACTTC,CASSQGSVAGLFEQYF
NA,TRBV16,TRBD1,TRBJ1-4,TGTGCCAGCAGCCAATCGGCAGGGGGCGTCTTAACTAATGAAAAACTGTTTTTT,CASSQSAGGVLTNEKLFF
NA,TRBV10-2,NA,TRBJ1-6,TGCGCCAGCAGTGAGCCATGGGACATCTATAATTCACCCCTCCACTTT,CASSEPWDIYNSPLHF
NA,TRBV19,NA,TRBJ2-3,TGTGCCAGTAGCCTCTCGAGGGTCGGCACAGATACGCAGTATTTT,CASSLSRVGTDTQYF
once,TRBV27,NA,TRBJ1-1,TGTGCCAGCAGTCCCCCGCGCCAGCGGGGGATAGCTTTCTTT,CASSPPRQRGIAFF
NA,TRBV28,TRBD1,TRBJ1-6,TGTGCCAGCAGGGGAGGGGGACAGGGAAGAGGATCACCCCTCCACTTT,CASRGGGQGRGSPLHF
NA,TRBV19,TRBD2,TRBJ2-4,TGTGCCAGTACCTCGGGGGGGGTGGAAAGCAAAAACATTCAGTACTTC,CASTSGGVESKNIQYF
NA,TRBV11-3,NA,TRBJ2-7,TGTGCCAGCAGCCCACGAGGGACAAGGGCCTACGAGCAGTACTTC,CASSPRGTRAYEQYF
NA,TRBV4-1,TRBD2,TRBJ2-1,TGCGCCAGCAGCCAGGGGACTAGTTCGTACAATGAGCAGTTCTTC,CASSQGTSSYNEQFF
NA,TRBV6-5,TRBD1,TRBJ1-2,TGTGCCAGCAGTTACTTACAGGGGGAGCGGGGCTACACCTTC,CASSYLQGERGYTF
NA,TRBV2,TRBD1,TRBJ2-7,TGTGCCAGCAGTGTGACAGGGGTCGAGCAGTACTTC,CASSVTGVEQYF
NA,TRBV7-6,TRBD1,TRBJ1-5,TGTGCCAGCAGCCTAGGGACAGGGCGCGATCAGCCCCAGCATTTT,CASSLGTGRDQPQHF
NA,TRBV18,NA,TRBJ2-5,TGTGCCAGCCGCTCTTACCGCTGGGACAATTTAGGGGAGACCCAGTACTTC,CASRSYRWDNLGETQYF
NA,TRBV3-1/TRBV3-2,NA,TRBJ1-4,TGTGCCAGCAGCCAAGATGGGACTTTTTTAAATGAAAAACTGTTTTTT,CASSQDGTFLNEKLFF
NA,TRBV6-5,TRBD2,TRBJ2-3,TGTGCCAGCAGATTTCTAGCGGGAGGGGGAGATACGCAGTATTTT,CASRFLAGGGDTQYF
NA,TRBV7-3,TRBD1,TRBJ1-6,TGTGCCAGCAGCTCAACAGGGGGCGCTGGATCACCCCTCCACTTT,CASSSTGGAGSPLHF
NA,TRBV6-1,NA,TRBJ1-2,TGTGCCAGCAGTGGGGAGGGGGGCCCACCCAACTATGGCTACACCTTC,CASSGEGGPPNYGYTF
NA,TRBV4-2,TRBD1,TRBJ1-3,TGTGCCAGCAGCCCTTCGACAGGGGCTAGCTCTGGAAACACCATATATTTT,CASSPSTGASSGNTIYF
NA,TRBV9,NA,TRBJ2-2,TGTGCCAGCAGCGCGTACACCGGGGAGCTGTTTTTT,CASSAYTGELFF
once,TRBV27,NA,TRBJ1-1,TGTGCCAGCAGTTTGACGGGGAACACTGAAGCTTTCTTT,CASSLTGNTEAFF
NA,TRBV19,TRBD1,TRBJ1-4,TGTGCCAGTAAGGACAGGGGTCCTGAAAAACTGTTTTTT,CASKDRGPEKLFF
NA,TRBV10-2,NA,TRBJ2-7,TGCGCCAGCAGTACGGGCTCCTACGAGCAGTACTTC,CASSTGSYEQYF
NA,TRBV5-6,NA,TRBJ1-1,TGTGCCAGCAGCTTGGTCCCAGAAACTGAAGCTTTCTTT,CASSLVPETEAFF
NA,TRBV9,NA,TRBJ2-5,TGTGCCAGCAGCGTAGACACCGGAGCCCAAGAGACCCAGTACTTC,CASSVDTGAQETQYF